The 29 T cell receptor beta chains below all came from one sample that was sequenced in a study of T-cell reconstitution after alpha-beta-depleted transplantation in children. Preparation of the TCRbeta library involved a method that used unique molecular identifiers. Each CDR3 protein is one row after TCRdb ran MiXCR on the PCR reads. The sample lists under 300,000 distinct CDR3 sequences; over 9.5% were seen once. The input for sequencing was PBMCs from the stem cell graft donor, taken from the stem cell graft. The origin of the receptors is a human donor who donated a stem cell graft to a child with SCID.

This clonotype was detected many times. The V gene is TRBV5-1, the J gene TRBJ2-2; D could derive from TRBD1 or TRBD2 (5 bases each). CDR1 is SGHRS, CDR2 YFSETQ, per germline. Trimming took 4 bases from V and 7 from J, leaving 5 bases between them. CDR3 length equals 11 residues. The CDR3 DNA reads TGCGCCAGCAGCGGGGGCGGGGAGCTGTTTTTT. Translation gives CASSGGGELFF.

This clonotype came up many times. This chain joins TRBV19 and TRBJ1-4; D remains ambiguous. Trimming shortened V by 7 bases and J by 4 bases, and 10 bases separated the two germline ends. From germline, CDR1 is LNHDA and CDR2 SQIVND (reference sequence). CDR3 length: 13 amino acids. The CDR3 DNA follows: TGTGCCAGTATGCGAGATCATAATGAAAAACTGTTTTTT. This translates into CASMRDHNEKLFF.

This clonotype was observed many times. The rearrangement uses TRBV20-1 and TRBJ2-1, with D perhaps TRBD1 or TRBD2 (6 bases each). The CDR3 extends over 16 amino acids. V lost 0 bases, J lost 4 bases, and 16 bases lay in between. Germline assignment: CDR1 DFQATT and CDR2 SNEGSKA (reference sequence). The DNA of the CDR3 is TGCAGTGCTAGAGAGGGCCCGGGGGCACAATACAATGAGCAGTTCTTC. Translated: CSAREGPGAQYNEQFF.

This clonotype was counted at least ten times. The chain carries TRBV3-1 and TRBJ2-7; 8 nucleotides line up with TRBD1. In germline, CDR1 is LGHDT, CDR2 YNNKEL (reference sequence). The ends lost 1 base at V and 7 bases at J; junction bases unmatched: 9. The CDR3 length is 15 residues. CDR3 residues: CASSQGIGTGGEQYF. Here the CDR3 DNA reads TGTGCCAGCAGCCAAGGAATTGGGACAGGCGGGGAGCAGTACTTC.

The rearrangement uses TRBV30 and TRBJ2-3; D is possibly TRBD2 (5 bases). There are 17 residues in the CDR3. The V gene's germline CDR1 is GTSNPN and CDR2 SVGIG (reference sequence). The V gene lost 0 bases and the J gene lost 5 bases, with 21 bases spanning the gap. The CDR3 loop is CAWSVLGLGSSGDTQYF. Here the CDR3 DNA reads TGTGCCTGGAGTGTACTGGGATTGGGGAGTAGTGGAGATACGCAGTATTTT.

The sample holds many counts of this clonotype. The genes are TRBV9 and TRBJ2-7; 9 bases line up with TRBD2. J was trimmed by 2 bases and V by 4 bases; bases with no gene match: 10. CDR3 size: 16 residues. From germline, CDR1 is SGDLS and CDR2 YYNGEE. The CDR3 spells CASSLEAGGVAYEQYF. CDR3 nucleotide sequence: TGTGCCAGCAGCCTGGAAGCGGGGGGAGTCGCCTACGAGCAGTACTTC.

This clonotype occurred many times. The V call is TRBV5-1, the J call TRBJ1-1; D is ambiguous. CDR1 SGHRS and CDR2 YFSETQ come from the germline V gene. The V and J ends lost 0 bases and 4 bases respectively, with 10 bases between them. The CDR3 sequence is 14 residues long. As DNA, the CDR3 is TGCGCCAGCAGCTTGGTAGACCCCCGCACTGAAGCTTTCTTT. Amino acids: CASSLVDPRTEAFF.

A few counts support this clonotype. The J gene is TRBJ1-2, the V gene TRBV12-3 or TRBV12-4; 7 nucleotides agree with TRBD1. The CDR3 spans 16 residues. Trimming removed 6 bases from V and 5 bases from J; junction bases left unmatched: 15. The DNA for the CDR3 is TGTGCCAGCAGATTTATAGCCAGGGGGTCAGCTTATGGCTACACCTTC. It encodes CASRFIARGSAYGYTF.

This clonotype was seen repeatedly, ten times or more. V usage is TRBV24-1 and J usage is TRBJ1-5, with D maybe TRBD1 (6 bases). V dropped 4 bases and J dropped 7 bases, with 13 bases sitting between them. Germline CDR1 KGHDR, CDR2 SFDVKD. There are 14 residues in the CDR3. The CDR3 DNA sequence: TGTGCCACCAGTGAGCCGGGGGCGGGCCAGCCCCAGCATTTT. Protein sequence: CATSEPGAGQPQHF.

The table lists this clonotype with many counts. The V gene is TRBV20-1, the J gene TRBJ2-7, with a weak D call TRBD2 (5 bases). V lost 6 bases and J 1 base, leaving 16 bases between the germline ends. Looked up from germline, CDR1 is DFQATT and CDR2 is SNEGSKA (reference sequence). The length of the CDR3 is 14 residues. CDR3 region: CSADTPRASYEQYF. The CDR3 nucleotides read TGCAGTGCCGATACACCGCGGGCTTCCTACGAGCAGTACTTC.

This clonotype came up many times. The chain has TRBV20-1 and TRBJ2-7, with 7 bases that match TRBD2. V lost 2 bases and J lost 5; bases outside the gene matches: 3. The CDR3 consists of 12 residues. Germline-derived CDR1 and CDR2 are DFQATT and SNEGSKA (reference sequence). Written as DNA, the CDR3 is TGCAGTGCTAGACGGGGGGAGAACGAGCAGTACTTC. Residues: CSARRGENEQYF.

This clonotype was observed a few times. The rearrangement uses TRBV4-3 and TRBJ2-1; D might be TRBD1 or TRBD2, each matching 5 bases. Trimming took 1 base from V and 8 from J, leaving 9 bases between them. Germline assignment: CDR1 LGHNA and CDR2 YSLEER. The CDR3 sequence is 13 residues long. CDR3 sequence: CASSQVEGYEQFF. Here the CDR3 DNA reads TGCGCCAGCAGCCAAGTCGAGGGGTATGAGCAGTTCTTC.

This clonotype was found many times. The chain is built from TRBV25-1 and TRBJ2-2; 9 bases line up with TRBD1. The germline V gene has CDR1 MGHDK and CDR2 SYGVNS. This CDR3 has 14 residues. Trimming cost V 4 bases and J 5 bases; bases outside gene matches: 2. DNA of the CDR3: TGTGCCAGCAGTGGACAGGGGGATACCGGGGAGCTGTTTTTT. Translating it yields CASSGQGDTGELFF.

Many counts were recorded for this clonotype. V usage is TRBV3-1 and J usage is TRBJ1-6; tentative D call: TRBD1 (6 bases). Germline V lookup: CDR1 LGHDT, CDR2 YNNKEL (reference sequence). V was cut by 0 bases and J by 1 base, with 13 bases left in between. The CDR3 runs to 18 residues. CDR3 sequence: CASSQEGHPGSYNSPLHF. The CDR3, as DNA: TGTGCCAGCAGCCAAGAGGGACATCCCGGGTCCTATAATTCACCCCTCCACTTT.

This sequence joins TRBV5-1 and TRBJ1-2, with 8 nucleotides matching TRBD1. Germline assignment: CDR1 SGHRS and CDR2 YFSETQ. With V trimmed by 0 bases and J by 7 bases, 5 bases remained unmatched. This CDR3 comprises 14 residues. The CDR3 sequence: CASSLGEDRVGYTF. DNA for the CDR3: TGCGCCAGCAGCTTGGGCGAGGACAGGGTTGGCTACACCTTC. Looking up the rest from reference TRBV5-1 and TRBJ1-2 gives the full variable domain: KAGVTQTPRYLIKTRGQQVTLSCSPISGHRSVSWYQQTPGQGLQFLFEYFSETQRNKGNFPGRFSGRQFSNSRSEMNVSTLELGDSALYLCASSLGEDRVGYTFGSGTRLTVV.

Many counts were recorded for this clonotype. The rearrangement links TRBV30 to TRBJ1-2; 7 bases map to TRBD1. Unmatched junction bases numbered 11, after V lost 2 bases and J lost 2 bases. Germline-derived CDR1 and CDR2 are GTSNPN and SVGIG (reference sequence). This CDR3 has 16 residues. Here the CDR3 DNA reads TGTGCCTGGAGTTTCCCGACAGGGTTGCTGAACTATGGCTACACCTTC. The encoded protein is CAWSFPTGLLNYGYTF.

This clonotype was recorded at least ten times. This chain links TRBV12-3 or TRBV12-4 with TRBJ2-2, with 10 bases fitting TRBD1. This CDR3 spans 16 amino acids. Trimming removed 5 bases from V and 5 bases from J; junction bases left unmatched: 8. CDR3 in DNA: TGTGCCAGCAGTCCTCGGGACAGGGGTAGGACCGGGGAGCTGTTTTTT. As protein: CASSPRDRGRTGELFF.

This clonotype has ten or more counts. The chain joins TRBV7-7 to TRBJ2-7, with D tentatively TRBD2 (6 bases). The germline V gene has CDR1 SSHAT and CDR2 FNYEAQ (reference sequence). The CDR3 runs to 13 residues. Trimming removed 5 bases from V and 4 bases from J, with 12 bases in between. CDR3 nucleotides: TGTGCCAGCAGCCCCTCGGAGGGGTACGAGCAGTACTTC. It translates to CASSPSEGYEQYF.

At least ten counts were recorded for this clonotype. This chain uses TRBV12-3 or TRBV12-4 with TRBJ1-5, with 7 bases aligning to TRBD1. V was clipped by 3 bases and J by 7 bases; unmatched bases: 6. CDR3 size: 14 residues. CDR3 DNA: TGTGCCAGCAGTTTTCACCTACAGGGGCAGCCCCAGCATTTT. Protein product: CASSFHLQGQPQHF.

This clonotype was counted only a few times. The rearrangement joins TRBV19 to TRBJ1-2; 8 bases are shared with TRBD1. The CDR3 is made up of 13 amino acids. Trimming cost V 5 bases and J 8 bases; bases outside gene matches: 7. The V gene's germline CDR1 is LNHDA and CDR2 SQIVND (reference sequence). The DNA for the CDR3 is TGTGCCAGTAGTGACAGGGGATCTGAAGGCTACACCTTC. This gives the protein CASSDRGSEGYTF. The whole variable domain, filled in from reference TRBV19 and TRBJ1-2, reads DGGITQSPKYLFRKEGQNVTLSCEQNLNHDAMYWYRQDPGQGLRLIYYSQIVNDFQKGDIAEGYSVSREKKESFPLTVTSAQKNPTAFYLCASSDRGSEGYTFGSGTRLTVV.

In this sample, this clonotype turned up many times. V is TRBV5-1 and J is TRBJ2-1; 10 nucleotides agree with TRBD1. The CDR3 loop spans 15 amino acids. The V gene's germline CDR1 is SGHRS and CDR2 YFSETQ. V was pared by 4 bases and J by 4 bases, with 5 bases of the junction left unmatched. The CDR3 is CASSQGTGAYNEQFF. The CDR3 nucleotides are TGCGCCAGCAGCCAAGGGACAGGGGCTTACAATGAGCAGTTCTTC. Complete variable domain (other parts from reference TRBV5-1 and TRBJ2-1): KAGVTQTPRYLIKTRGQQVTLSCSPISGHRSVSWYQQTPGQGLQFLFEYFSETQRNKGNFPGRFSGRQFSNSRSEMNVSTLELGDSALYLCASSQGTGAYNEQFFGPGTRLTVL.

This clonotype was counted ten times or more. The rearrangement joins TRBV5-1 to TRBJ1-2; a weak D match, TRBD1 (5 bases). The germline V gene has CDR1 SGHRS and CDR2 YFSETQ. The CDR3 runs to 15 residues. The V and J ends lost 1 base and 3 bases respectively, with 13 bases between them. The CDR3 here is CASSLLGPSDYGYTF. The DNA for the CDR3 is TGCGCCAGCAGCTTGTTGGGACCCTCGGACTATGGCTACACCTTC. Full variable domain (outside the CDR3, taken from reference TRBV5-1 and TRBJ1-2): KAGVTQTPRYLIKTRGQQVTLSCSPISGHRSVSWYQQTPGQGLQFLFEYFSETQRNKGNFPGRFSGRQFSNSRSEMNVSTLELGDSALYLCASSLLGPSDYGYTFGSGTRLTVV.

The chain carries TRBV20-1 and TRBJ1-4; 8 nucleotides agree with TRBD1. CDR3 size: 15 residues. CDR1 is DFQATT, CDR2 SNEGSKA, per germline (reference sequence). V lost 3 bases to trimming and J lost 4 bases; unmatched junction nucleotides: 7. CDR3 in DNA: TGCAGTGCTAGGCCGGGGGACAGGCTTAATGAAAAACTGTTTTTT. Encoded protein: CSARPGDRLNEKLFF.

This clonotype was detected many times. The gene calls are TRBV10-3 and TRBJ1-4, with a weak D call TRBD1 (6 bases). The V end lost 10 bases, the J end lost 3 bases, and 12 bases lay between the germline ends. The CDR3 has 13 amino acids. CDR1 is ENHRY and CDR2 is SYGVKD in the germline V gene. Here the CDR3 reads CATGGASNEKLFF. The CDR3 region has the DNA TGTGCCACCGGGGGGGCCTCTAATGAAAAACTGTTTTTT.

This clonotype was detected many times. This chain joins TRBV12-3 or TRBV12-4 and TRBJ2-7, with 8 bases lining up with TRBD1. With 6 bases clipped from V and 4 bases from J, the junction kept 2 bases outside the gene matches. The CDR3 is 12 residues long. Here the CDR3 DNA reads TGTGCCAGCAGCCGACAGGGGTACGAGCAGTACTTC. It yields the protein CASSRQGYEQYF.

This clonotype has at least ten counts. The CDR3 nucleotides read TGTGCCAGCAGTTCTCCAGGGATAGGGGCCAACGTCCTGACTTTC. It encodes CASSSPGIGANVLTF. This chain links TRBV28 with TRBJ2-6, with D perhaps matching TRBD1 (5 bases). Trimming removed 4 bases from V and 4 bases from J, with 11 bases in between. Germline CDR1 reads MDHEN; CDR2 reads SYDVKM. The CDR3 extends over 15 amino acids.

This clonotype was observed many times. The chain employs TRBV7-4 and TRBJ2-1; D might be TRBD1 (6 bases). V lost 3 bases, J lost 9 bases, and 9 bases lay in between. Germline CDR1 SGHVT, CDR2 SQSDAQ. The CDR3 spans 12 residues. The CDR3 is CASSFQGGEQFF. In DNA, the CDR3 is TGTGCCAGCAGCTTCCAAGGGGGTGAGCAGTTCTTC.

Ten or more counts support this clonotype. In DNA, the CDR3 is TGTGCCAGCAGTCGGACGGAGAACACTGAAGCTTTCTTT. Its translation is CASSRTENTEAFF. V and J are TRBV12-3 or TRBV12-4 and TRBJ1-1; D gene ambiguous. V lost 5 bases, J lost 1 base, and 8 bases lay in between. The CDR3 consists of 13 residues.

As to this clonotype: A single base separates this from a much larger clone, so it may be a read error. The J gene is TRBJ2-1, the V gene TRBV20-1; 11 bases fit TRBD2. The CDR3 contains 15 residues. CDR1 DFQATT and CDR2 SNEGSKA come from the germline V gene (reference sequence). The CDR3 here is CNARGASGGRNEQFF. DNA for the CDR3: TGCAATGCTAGAGGGGCTAGCGGGGGGAGGAATGAGCAGTTCTTC.